This record covers a single TCR beta chain. J gave up 4 bases and V 5 bases, and 7 bases lay outside the gene matches. This CDR3 region has 14 residues. The V gene's germline CDR1 is PRHDT and CDR2 FYEKMQ (reference sequence). The data were obtained in a study of blood T cell repertoires in COVID-19. Study-wide context: The study drew acute and convalescent COVID-19 samples from the United States, Italy and Spain.

Profiling relied on immunoSEQ multiplex PCR, and the TCRdb table lists in-frame clones only, not all of them. The top ten clones hold roughly 2.8% of a sample with 190,000 or so clones, about 77% of them seen once. Sequencing input: peripheral blood. V usage is TRBV13 and J usage is TRBJ1-2; 7 nucleotides agree with TRBD1. The sequence came from a woman of 80 years or more with active or convalescent COVID-19. The CDR3 bases are TGTGCCAGCAGCCGTGGACAGGAAGCCTATGGCTACACCTTC. Translation gives CASSRGQEAYGYTF.